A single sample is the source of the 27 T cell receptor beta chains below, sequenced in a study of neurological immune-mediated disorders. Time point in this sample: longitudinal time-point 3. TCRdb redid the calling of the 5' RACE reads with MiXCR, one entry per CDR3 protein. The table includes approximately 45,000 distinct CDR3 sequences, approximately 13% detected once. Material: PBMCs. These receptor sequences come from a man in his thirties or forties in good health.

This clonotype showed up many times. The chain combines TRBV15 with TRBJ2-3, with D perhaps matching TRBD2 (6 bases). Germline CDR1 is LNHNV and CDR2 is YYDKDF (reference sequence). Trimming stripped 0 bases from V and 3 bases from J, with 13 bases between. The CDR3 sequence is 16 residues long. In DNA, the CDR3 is TGTGCCACCAGCAGAGATGACGGGAGTTGGACAGATACGCAGTATTTT. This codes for CATSRDDGSWTDTQYF.

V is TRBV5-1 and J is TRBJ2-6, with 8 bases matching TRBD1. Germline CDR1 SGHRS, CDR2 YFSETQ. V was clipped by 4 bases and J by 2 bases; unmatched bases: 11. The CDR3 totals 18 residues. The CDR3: CASSKNPTGDAGANVLTF. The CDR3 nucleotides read TGCGCCAGCAGCAAAAACCCGACAGGGGATGCTGGGGCCAACGTCCTGACTTTC.

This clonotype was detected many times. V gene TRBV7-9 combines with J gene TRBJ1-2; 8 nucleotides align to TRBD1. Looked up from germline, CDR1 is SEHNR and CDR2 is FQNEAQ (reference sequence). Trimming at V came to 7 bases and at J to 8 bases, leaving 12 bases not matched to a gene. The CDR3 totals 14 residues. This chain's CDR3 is CASKRGTGVIGYTF. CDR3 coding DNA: TGTGCCAGCAAGAGGGGGACAGGAGTCATCGGCTACACCTTC.

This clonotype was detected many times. The CDR3 here is CASSQVPSDYEQYF. CDR3 nucleotides: TGCGCCAGCAGCCAAGTCCCTAGCGACTACGAGCAGTACTTC. The gene calls are TRBV4-1 and TRBJ2-7; maybe TRBD2 (6 bases). This CDR3 spans 14 amino acids. Germline values: CDR1 MGHRA, CDR2 YSYEKL. The ends were cut back, 1 base at V and 3 bases at J, with 10 bases in the middle.

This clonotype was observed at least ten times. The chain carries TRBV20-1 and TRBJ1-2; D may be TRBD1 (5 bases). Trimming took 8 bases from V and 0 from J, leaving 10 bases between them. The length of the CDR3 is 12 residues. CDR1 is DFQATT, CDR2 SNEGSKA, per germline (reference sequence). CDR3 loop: CSTETANYGYTF. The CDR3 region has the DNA TGCAGTACAGAGACAGCTAACTATGGCTACACCTTC.

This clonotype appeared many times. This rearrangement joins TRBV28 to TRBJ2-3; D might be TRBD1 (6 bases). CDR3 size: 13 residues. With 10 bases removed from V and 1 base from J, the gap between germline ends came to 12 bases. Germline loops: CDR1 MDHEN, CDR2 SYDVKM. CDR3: CATRGGGTDTQYF. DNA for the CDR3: TGTGCCACCAGGGGTGGGGGCACAGATACGCAGTATTTT.

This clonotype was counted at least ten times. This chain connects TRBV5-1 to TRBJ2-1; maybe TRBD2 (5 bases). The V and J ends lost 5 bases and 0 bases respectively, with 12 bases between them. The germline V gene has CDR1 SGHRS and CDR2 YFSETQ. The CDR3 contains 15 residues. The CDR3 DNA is TGCGCCAGCAGGACGGGGTTTGGCTCCTACAATGAGCAGTTCTTC. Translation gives CASRTGFGSYNEQFF.

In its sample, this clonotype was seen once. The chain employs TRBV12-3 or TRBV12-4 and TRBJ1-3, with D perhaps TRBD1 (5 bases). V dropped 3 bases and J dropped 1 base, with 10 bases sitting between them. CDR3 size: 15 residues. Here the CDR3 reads CASSFRVTSGNTIYF. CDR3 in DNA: TGTGCCAGCAGTTTCAGGGTAACATCTGGAAACACCATATATTTT.

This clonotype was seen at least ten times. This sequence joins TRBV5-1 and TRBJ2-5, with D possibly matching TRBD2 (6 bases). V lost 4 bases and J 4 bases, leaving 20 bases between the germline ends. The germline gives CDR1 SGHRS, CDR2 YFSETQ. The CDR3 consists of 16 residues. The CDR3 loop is CASSAPRDSRGETQYF. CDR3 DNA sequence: TGCGCCAGCAGCGCCCCTCGGGACTCCCGTGGAGAGACCCAGTACTTC.

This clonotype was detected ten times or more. CDR3 loop: CASSLGVDFNQPQHF. In DNA, the CDR3 is TGCGCCAGCAGCTTGGGGGTAGATTTCAATCAGCCCCAGCATTTT. This chain uses TRBV5-1 with TRBJ1-5; D gene unclear. CDR1 and CDR2 (germline): SGHRS, YFSETQ. The CDR3 runs to 15 residues. V was pared by 0 bases and J by 3 bases, with 10 bases between.

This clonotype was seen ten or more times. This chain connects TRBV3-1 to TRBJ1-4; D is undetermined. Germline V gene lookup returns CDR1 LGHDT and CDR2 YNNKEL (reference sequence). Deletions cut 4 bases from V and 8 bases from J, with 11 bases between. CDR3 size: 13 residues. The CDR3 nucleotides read TGTGCCAGCAGCCCGTTGTACTCCGAAAAACTGTTTTTT. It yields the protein CASSPLYSEKLFF.

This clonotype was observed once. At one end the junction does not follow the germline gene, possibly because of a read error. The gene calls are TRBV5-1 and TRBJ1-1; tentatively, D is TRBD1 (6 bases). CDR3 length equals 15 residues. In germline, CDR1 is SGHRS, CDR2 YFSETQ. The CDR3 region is CASSISGDTYTDAFF. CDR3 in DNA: TGCGCCAGCAGCATTTCCGGGGACACATACACTGACGCTTTCTTT.

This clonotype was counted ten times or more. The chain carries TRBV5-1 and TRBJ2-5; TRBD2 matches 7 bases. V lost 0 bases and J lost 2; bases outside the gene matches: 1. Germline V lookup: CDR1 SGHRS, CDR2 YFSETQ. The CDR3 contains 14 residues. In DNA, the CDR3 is TGCGCCAGCAGCTTGGCTAGCGGACAAGAGACCCAGTACTTC. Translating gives CASSLASGQETQYF.

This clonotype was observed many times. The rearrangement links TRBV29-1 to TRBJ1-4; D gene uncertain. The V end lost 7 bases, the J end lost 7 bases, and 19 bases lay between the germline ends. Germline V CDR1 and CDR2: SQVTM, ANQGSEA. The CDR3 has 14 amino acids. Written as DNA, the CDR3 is TGCAGCGCCGTTCTGCAGGAAGGAGGTGAAAAACTGTTTTTT. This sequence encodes CSAVLQEGGEKLFF.

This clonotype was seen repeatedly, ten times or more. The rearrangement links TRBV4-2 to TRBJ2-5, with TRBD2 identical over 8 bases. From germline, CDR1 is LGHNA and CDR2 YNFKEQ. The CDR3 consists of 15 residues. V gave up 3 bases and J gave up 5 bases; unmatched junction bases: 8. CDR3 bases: TGTGCCAGCAGCCAGGACTCTCGGGGGGGGGAGACCCAGTACTTC. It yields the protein CASSQDSRGGETQYF.

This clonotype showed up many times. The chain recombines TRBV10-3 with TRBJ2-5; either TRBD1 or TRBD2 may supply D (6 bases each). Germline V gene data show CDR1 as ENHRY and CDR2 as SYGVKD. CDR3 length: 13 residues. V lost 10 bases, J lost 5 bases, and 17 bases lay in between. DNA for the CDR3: TGTGCCAGAATGGGAAGGAGGGGGGAGACCCAGTACTTC. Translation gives CARMGRRGETQYF.

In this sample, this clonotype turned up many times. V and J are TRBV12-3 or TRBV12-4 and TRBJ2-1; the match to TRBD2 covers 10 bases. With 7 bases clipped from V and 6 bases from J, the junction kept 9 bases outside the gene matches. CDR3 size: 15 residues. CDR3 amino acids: CASKYGLAESNEQFF. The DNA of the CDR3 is TGTGCCAGCAAGTACGGACTAGCGGAATCCAATGAGCAGTTCTTC.

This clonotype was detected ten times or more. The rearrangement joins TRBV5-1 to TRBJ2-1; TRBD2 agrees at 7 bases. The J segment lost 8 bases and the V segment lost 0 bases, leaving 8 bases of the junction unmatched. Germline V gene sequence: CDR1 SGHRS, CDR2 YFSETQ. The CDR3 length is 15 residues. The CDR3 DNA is TGCGCCAGCAGCTTGGAACTAGCGAGACTCGATGAGCAGTTCTTC. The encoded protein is CASSLELARLDEQFF.

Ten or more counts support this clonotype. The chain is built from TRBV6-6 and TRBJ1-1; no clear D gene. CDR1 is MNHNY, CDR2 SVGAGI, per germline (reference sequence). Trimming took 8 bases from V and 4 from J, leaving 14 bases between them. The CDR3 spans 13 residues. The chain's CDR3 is CASEGLRSTEAFF. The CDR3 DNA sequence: TGTGCCAGCGAAGGGCTCCGGTCCACTGAAGCTTTCTTT.

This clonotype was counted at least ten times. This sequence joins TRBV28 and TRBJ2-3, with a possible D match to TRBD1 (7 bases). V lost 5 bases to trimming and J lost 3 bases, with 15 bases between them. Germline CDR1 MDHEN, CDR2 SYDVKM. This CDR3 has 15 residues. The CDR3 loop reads CASSMAGQRTDTQYF. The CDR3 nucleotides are TGTGCCAGCAGTATGGCGGGACAGAGAACAGATACGCAGTATTTT.

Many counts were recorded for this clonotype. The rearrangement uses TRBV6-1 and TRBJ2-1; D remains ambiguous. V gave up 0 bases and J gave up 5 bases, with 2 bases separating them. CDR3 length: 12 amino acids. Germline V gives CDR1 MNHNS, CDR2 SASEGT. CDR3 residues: CASSEADNEQFF. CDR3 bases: TGTGCCAGCAGTGAAGCGGACAATGAGCAGTTCTTC.

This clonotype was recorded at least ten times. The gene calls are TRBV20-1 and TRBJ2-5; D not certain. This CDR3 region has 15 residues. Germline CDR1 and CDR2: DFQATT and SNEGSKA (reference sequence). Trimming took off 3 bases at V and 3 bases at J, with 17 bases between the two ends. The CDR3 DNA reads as TGCAGTGCTAGCAACGTTTTAGCAGCTGAAGAGACCCAGTACTTC. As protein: CSASNVLAAEETQYF.

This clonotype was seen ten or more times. The CDR3 DNA reads as TGTGCCAGCAGCTTAGACCTCAGGGTCAGAGGGGGGCTGAGGGGCACAGATACGCAGTATTTT. Its protein product is CASSLDLRVRGGLRGTDTQYF. This chain links TRBV7-2 with TRBJ2-3, with D perhaps assigned TRBD1 or TRBD2 (6 bases each). V gave up 1 base and J gave up 1 base, with 27 bases separating them. CDR3 size: 21 residues. Germline CDR1 reads SGHTA; CDR2 reads FQGNSA.

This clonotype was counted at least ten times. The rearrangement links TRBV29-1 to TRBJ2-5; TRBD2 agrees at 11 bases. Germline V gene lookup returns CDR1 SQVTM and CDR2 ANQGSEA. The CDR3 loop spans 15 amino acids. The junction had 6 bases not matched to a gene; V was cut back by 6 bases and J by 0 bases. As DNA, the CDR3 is TGCAGCGTAGAGAGACTAGCGGGAAACCAAGAGACCCAGTACTTC. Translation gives CSVERLAGNQETQYF.

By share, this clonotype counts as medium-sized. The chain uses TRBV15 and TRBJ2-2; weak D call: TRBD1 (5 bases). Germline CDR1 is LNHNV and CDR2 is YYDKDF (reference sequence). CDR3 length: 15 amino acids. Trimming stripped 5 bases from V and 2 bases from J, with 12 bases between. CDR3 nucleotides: TGTGCCACCAGCCGCTCGGACACTAACACCGGGGAGCTGTTTTTT. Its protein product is CATSRSDTNTGELFF.

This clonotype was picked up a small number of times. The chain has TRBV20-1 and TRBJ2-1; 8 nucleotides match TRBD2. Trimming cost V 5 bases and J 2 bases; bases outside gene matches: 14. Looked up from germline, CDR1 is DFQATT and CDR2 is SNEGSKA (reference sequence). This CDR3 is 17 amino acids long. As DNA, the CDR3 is TGCAGTGCTGGCCCGAGCTCCGGGACTAGAGCCTACAATGAGCAGTTCTTC. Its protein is CSAGPSSGTRAYNEQFF.

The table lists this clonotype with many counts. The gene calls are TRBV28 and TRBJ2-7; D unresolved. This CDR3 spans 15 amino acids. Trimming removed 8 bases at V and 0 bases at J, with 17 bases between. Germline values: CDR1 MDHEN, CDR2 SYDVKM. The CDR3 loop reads CASPPLAASSYEQYF. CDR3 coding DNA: TGTGCCAGCCCACCGCTGGCGGCGAGCTCCTACGAGCAGTACTTC. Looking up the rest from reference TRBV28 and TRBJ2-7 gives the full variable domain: DVKVTQSSRYLVKRTGEKVFLECVQDMDHENMFWYRQDPGLGLRLIYFSYDVKMKEKGDIPEGYSVSREKKERFSLILESASTNQTSMYLCASPPLAASSYEQYFGPGTRLTVT.